The next 31 T cell receptor beta chains were all read from a single sample in a study of cytomegalovirus exposure and HLA in healthy donors (TCRdb year 2017). To prepare the library, the immunoSEQ multiplex PCR assay was applied. For the multiplex PCR, a mixture combining 60 forward primers for TCR Vbeta segments and 13 reverse primers for TCR Jbeta segments was used. Entries here come from immuneACCESS through TCRdb and include only in-frame sequences with V and J called. Some clones fail to appear in such tables; in the studies checked, an unresolved V gene covers under half of the shortfall, and the cause of the remainder is unknown. Here the sample has under 200,000 clones; roughly 79% occur a single time. About 1.4% of the sample comes from the top ten. Sequencing was carried out using PBMCs. All receptors derive from a man aged 40-49 years in good health and CMV-seronegative.

This sequence joins TRBV11-3 and TRBJ2-2, with a weak D call TRBD2 (6 bases). Trimming stripped 5 bases from V and 5 bases from J, with 15 bases between. Germline CDR1 reads SGHNT; CDR2 reads YENEEA. The CDR3 runs 15 residues. The CDR3 loop is CASSLRDSGTGELFF. CDR3 DNA sequence: TGTGCCAGCAGCCTTCGGGACTCGGGGACCGGGGAGCTGTTTTTT.

V usage is TRBV2 and J usage is TRBJ2-3; 12 positions match TRBD2. V was pared by 6 bases and J by 5 bases, with 6 bases of the junction left unmatched. Germline V gene sequence: CDR1 SNHLY, CDR2 FYNNEI. The CDR3 contains 15 residues. CDR3 nucleotides: TGTGCCAGCAGGAGACTAGCGGGAGCACTAGATACGCAGTATTTT. It encodes CASRRLAGALDTQYF.

The chain couples TRBV6-1 to TRBJ2-7; D gene ambiguous. The CDR3 totals 15 residues. The ends were cut back, 0 bases at V and 3 bases at J, with 12 bases in the middle. Per the germline V gene, CDR1 is MNHNS and CDR2 is SASEGT. The CDR3 protein is CASSEAPGVVYEQYF. DNA for the CDR3: TGTGCCAGCAGTGAAGCGCCCGGAGTAGTCTACGAGCAGTACTTC.

The CDR3 nucleotides are TGCAGCGTTGAAAGAGGGTCGCGGCTAGCGGGAAATGAGCAGTTCTTC. This sequence encodes CSVERGSRLAGNEQFF. J is TRBJ2-1 and V is TRBV29-1; 9 bases agree with TRBD2. This CDR3 has 16 amino acids. The germline CDR1 and CDR2 sequences are SQVTM and ANQGSEA. Trimming took 2 bases from V and 7 from J; bases not matched to a gene: 12.

J is TRBJ1-4 and V is TRBV6-1, with 7 bases lining up with TRBD1. From germline, CDR1 is MNHNS and CDR2 SASEGT. The junction had 8 bases not matched to a gene; V was cut back by 7 bases and J by 6 bases. The CDR3 sequence is 14 residues long. In DNA form, the CDR3 reads TGTGCCAGCAATCGGGGACAGAGCTATGAAAAACTGTTTTTT. This gives the protein CASNRGQSYEKLFF.

V gene TRBV5-4 combines with J gene TRBJ1-4, with a tentative D call TRBD1 (6 bases). V was cut by 2 bases and J by 8 bases, with 13 bases left in between. The CDR3 is made up of 14 amino acids. CDR1 and CDR2 from the germline V gene are SGHNT and YYREEE (reference sequence). DNA for the CDR3: TGTGCCAGCAGCTTTGGGGGGGCGGGGGAAAAACTGTTTTTT. Translation gives CASSFGGAGEKLFF. The full variable domain, with the rest looked up from reference TRBV5-4 and TRBJ1-4, is ETGVTQSPTHLIKTRGQQVTLRCSSQSGHNTVSWYQQALGQGPQFIFQYYREEENGRGNFPPRFSGLQFPNYSSELNVNALELDDSALYLCASSFGGAGEKLFFGSGTQLSVL.

This chain uses TRBV9 with TRBJ2-2; TRBD2 might be the D (6 bases). V lost 3 bases and J lost 4, with 13 bases in between. Germline CDR1 SGDLS, CDR2 YYNGEE. This CDR3 comprises 15 residues. The DNA for the CDR3 is TGTGCCAGCAGCGGACTTCGGGACTCCACCGGGGAGCTGTTTTTT. Translating gives CASSGLRDSTGELFF. The complete variable domain, with remaining parts taken from reference TRBV9 and TRBJ2-2, reads DSGVTQTPKHLITATGQRVTLRCSPRSGDLSVYWYQQSLDQGLQFLIQYYNGEERAKGNILERFSAQQFPDLHSELNLSSLELGDSALYFCASSGLRDSTGELFFGEGSRLTVL.

The J gene is TRBJ2-1, the V gene TRBV21-1; the table gives TRBD2 as D, unverified against the DNA. TRBV21-1 is a known pseudogene. This CDR3 contains 19 residues. The CDR3 coding sequence is TGTGCCAGCAGCAAAGGTAGAGTTGGCGGGAGCAGCTCCTACAATGAGCAGTTCTTC. It specifies CASSKGRVGGSSSYNEQFF.

This clone came up a few times. The rearrangement uses TRBV11-1 and TRBJ1-4; no reliable D call. Germline V gene lookup returns CDR1 SGHAT and CDR2 FQDESV (reference sequence). The V and J ends lost 5 bases and 10 bases respectively, with 11 bases between them. The CDR3 length is 12 residues. This CDR3 reads CASSQEKAKLFF. For the CDR3, the DNA is TGTGCCAGCAGCCAGGAAAAAGCAAAACTGTTTTTT.

The genes are TRBV19 and TRBJ1-1; TRBD1 might be the D (6 bases). CDR3 length equals 13 residues. V was trimmed by 5 bases and J by 5 bases, leaving 12 bases between them. Germline V CDR1 and CDR2: LNHDA, SQIVND (reference sequence). The CDR3 region has the DNA TGTGCCAGTAGTGAACAGGGCGGGACTGAAGCTTTCTTT. Amino acid sequence: CASSEQGGTEAFF.

The chain has TRBV19 and TRBJ2-7, with unresolved D. Trimming removed 5 bases from V and 0 bases from J, with 11 bases in between. CDR3 length: 14 residues. Germline values: CDR1 LNHDA, CDR2 SQIVND (reference sequence). CDR3: CASSVSGGSYEQYV. CDR3 nucleotide sequence: TGTGCCAGTAGTGTTAGTGGCGGCTCCTACGAGCAGTACGTC.

The chain links TRBV19 to TRBJ1-5, with TRBD1 as a possible D gene (5 bases). CDR3 length equals 17 residues. The germline V gene has CDR1 LNHDA and CDR2 SQIVND (reference sequence). Trimming took off 1 base at V and 2 bases at J, with 15 bases between the two ends. The CDR3 protein is CASSIGGGVGGNQPQHF. In DNA, the CDR3 is TGTGCCAGTAGTATAGGGGGGGGTGTCGGCGGCAATCAGCCCCAGCATTTT.

This clone has a single count. The chain recombines TRBV29-1 with TRBJ2-7; 13 nucleotides match TRBD2. Germline V gene sequence: CDR1 SQVTM, CDR2 ANQGSEA. V shed 0 bases and J 6 bases; nucleotides not matched to a gene: 5. The CDR3 is 15 amino acids. The CDR3 sequence is CSVEEGTSGMSEQYF. The CDR3 coding sequence is TGCAGCGTTGAAGAAGGGACTAGCGGGATGAGCGAGCAGTACTTC.

The chain links TRBV30 to TRBJ1-6, with D tentatively TRBD1 (5 bases). The CDR3 length is 14 residues. CDR1 is GTSNPN, CDR2 SVGIG, per germline (reference sequence). Trimming removed 0 bases from V and 7 bases from J, with 10 bases in between. DNA for the CDR3: TGTGCCTGGAGTGTACGCGGGGCAAATTCACCCCTCCACTTT. It codes for CAWSVRGANSPLHF.

The chain couples TRBV5-4 to TRBJ1-3, with TRBD1 as a possible D gene (6 bases). This CDR3 is built from 13 residues. V lost 4 bases and J lost 6, with 11 bases in between. Germline lookup yields CDR1 SGHNT and CDR2 YYREEE (reference sequence). CDR3 loop: CASSPQGKNTIYF. The CDR3 DNA follows: TGTGCCAGCAGCCCACAGGGAAAAAACACCATATATTTT.

The rearrangement joins TRBV21-1 to TRBJ2-7; TRBD1 is the table's D call and was not checked against the DNA. TRBV21-1 is a recognized pseudogene. The CDR3 consists of 13 residues. The CDR3 protein is CASGGTVTYEQYV. The CDR3 DNA reads TGTGCCAGTGGGGGGACAGTGACCTACGAGCAGTACGTC.

J is TRBJ2-2 and V is TRBV5-1, with 9 bases fitting TRBD1. Trimming removed 4 bases from V and 4 bases from J; junction bases left unmatched: 8. The germline V gene encodes CDR1 SGHRS and CDR2 YFSETQ. This CDR3 spans 16 amino acids. The CDR3 reads CASSPDRGVGTGELFF. CDR3 sequence (DNA): TGCGCCAGCAGCCCGGACAGGGGAGTTGGCACCGGGGAGCTGTTTTTT.

The DNA of the CDR3 is TGTGCCAGCAGCTTATTTCCGGGTAACACTGAAGCTTTCTTT. Its translation is CASSLFPGNTEAFF. The chain uses TRBV7-6 and TRBJ1-1; D is uncertain. This CDR3 has 14 amino acids. The ends were cut back, 2 bases at V and 2 bases at J, with 9 bases in the middle. CDR1 is SGHVS, CDR2 FNYEAQ, per germline.

V usage is TRBV4-2 and J usage is TRBJ2-3; tentatively, D is TRBD2 (5 bases). V lost 1 base and J lost 5, with 13 bases in between. The length of the CDR3 is 15 residues. From germline, CDR1 is LGHNA and CDR2 YNFKEQ. The CDR3 nucleotides read TGTGCCAGCAGCCAAGCCGCCCGAGGAGGAGATACGCAGTATTTT. Encoded protein: CASSQAARGGDTQYF.

This clone was recorded once. The genes are TRBV4-1 and TRBJ2-1, with D possibly matching TRBD2 (5 bases). CDR1 and CDR2 from the germline V gene are MGHRA and YSYEKL. The germline V and J ends were trimmed by 5 bases and 5 bases, with 10 bases remaining between them. This CDR3 has 13 amino acids. The CDR3 loop is CASSGLAHNEQFF. CDR3 nucleotides: TGCGCCAGCAGCGGGCTAGCCCACAATGAGCAGTTCTTC.

V and J are TRBV7-2 and TRBJ2-1, with 8 bases matching TRBD2. Unmatched junction bases numbered 5, after V lost 5 bases and J lost 2 bases. In germline, CDR1 is SGHTA, CDR2 FQGNSA. The length of the CDR3 is 15 residues. This chain's CDR3 is CASSREGSAYNEQFF. The CDR3 bases are TGTGCCAGCAGCCGGGAGGGCTCCGCCTACAATGAGCAGTTCTTC.

V and J are TRBV18 and TRBJ1-5, with D hard to call. The germline CDR1 and CDR2 sequences are KGHSH and LQKENI. The V end lost 2 bases, the J end lost 4 bases, and 6 bases lay between the germline ends. The CDR3 is 13 residues long. CDR3 amino acids: CASSPIANQPQHF. In DNA form, the CDR3 reads TGTGCCAGCTCACCAATCGCGAATCAGCCCCAGCATTTT. Variable domain in full (rest from reference TRBV18 and TRBJ1-5): NAGVMQNPRHLVRRRGQEARLRCSPMKGHSHVYWYRQLPEEGLKFMVYLQKENIIDESGMPKERFSAEFPKEGPSILRIQQVVRGDSAAYFCASSPIANQPQHFGDGTRLSIL.

This clone has just a few counts. This rearrangement joins TRBV7-6 to TRBJ1-4; 9 bases are a match to TRBD1. This CDR3 spans 15 amino acids. CDR1 and CDR2 from the germline V gene are SGHVS and FNYEAQ. The V and J ends lost 1 base and 7 bases, in that order; junction bases with no gene match: 4. The CDR3 reads CASSLETGGSEKLFF. CDR3 DNA sequence: TGTGCCAGCAGCTTAGAGACAGGGGGAAGTGAAAAACTGTTTTTT. The complete variable domain, with remaining parts taken from reference TRBV7-6 and TRBJ1-4, reads GAGVSQSPRYKVTKRGQDVALRCDPISGHVSLYWYRQALGQGPEFLTYFNYEAQQDKSGLPNDRFSAERPEGSISTLTIQRTEQRDSAMYRCASSLETGGSEKLFFGSGTQLSVL.

The chain is built from TRBV5-1 and TRBJ2-1; TRBD2 matches 8 bases. The germline V gene has CDR1 SGHRS and CDR2 YFSETQ. V was pared by 0 bases and J by 7 bases, with 9 bases of the junction left unmatched. The CDR3 runs 16 residues. The DNA of the CDR3 is TGCGCCAGCAGCTTGGGCCTAGCGGGTGGATTGAATGAGCAGTTCTTC. Translating it yields CASSLGLAGGLNEQFF.

This CDR3 is CASSPTSGSYEQYF. Here the CDR3 DNA reads TGTGCCAGCTCACCTACTAGCGGATCCTACGAGCAGTACTTC. This chain joins TRBV18 and TRBJ2-7, with 8 bases lining up with TRBD2. Germline CDR1 reads KGHSH; CDR2 reads LQKENI. The CDR3 totals 14 residues. Losses at the gene ends were 3 bases for V and 1 base for J; bases not matched to a gene: 2.

This clone was counted a single time. V usage is TRBV9 and J usage is TRBJ1-2; D is possibly TRBD1 (5 bases). Trimming removed 0 bases from V and 8 bases from J, with 17 bases in between. Germline lookup yields CDR1 SGDLS and CDR2 YYNGEE. The CDR3 length is 15 residues. CDR3 protein: CASSVEGMVREGYTF. CDR3 DNA sequence: TGTGCCAGCAGCGTAGAAGGTATGGTCAGGGAAGGCTACACCTTC.

The rearrangement uses TRBV5-4 and TRBJ2-2, with TRBD2 identical over 8 bases. The CDR3 extends over 17 amino acids. CDR1 and CDR2 from the germline V gene are SGHNT and YYREEE (reference sequence). V lost 4 bases to trimming and J lost 4 bases; unmatched junction nucleotides: 12. The CDR3 loop is CASSRLPGLEGTGELFF. The CDR3 DNA reads TGTGCCAGCAGCCGATTACCGGGACTAGAGGGCACCGGGGAGCTGTTTTTT.

On this clone: Other DNA sequences in the same sample also yield this CDR3. The chain joins TRBV2 to TRBJ1-3, with D maybe TRBD1 (5 bases). Deletions cut 3 bases from V and 4 bases from J, with 10 bases between. This CDR3 comprises 14 residues. Germline V gene data show CDR1 as SNHLY and CDR2 as FYNNEI. The CDR3 is CASSDPGSGNTIYF. The CDR3 region has the DNA TGTGCCAGCAGTGACCCAGGGTCCGGAAACACCATATATTTT.

This chain connects TRBV5-1 to TRBJ1-2, with D unresolved. Trimming left V 0 bases short and J 8 bases short, with 11 bases between. Germline CDR1 and CDR2: SGHRS and YFSETQ. The length of the CDR3 is 13 residues. The CDR3 DNA is TGCGCCAGCAGCTTGGGGCAGGTCCCAGGCTACACCTTC. It codes for CASSLGQVPGYTF.

Only one count was recorded for this clone. The chain carries TRBV7-2 and TRBJ1-4; D possibly corresponds to TRBD1 (6 bases). Germline loops: CDR1 SGHTA, CDR2 FQGNSA. V gave up 5 bases and J gave up 5 bases, with 15 bases separating them. CDR3 size: 15 residues. CDR3 DNA: TGTGCCAGCAGCCCCTCAGACAGGTTAAATGAAAAACTGTTTTTT. Protein product: CASSPSDRLNEKLFF.

With regard to this clone: As the CDR3 is not closed by the conserved phenylalanine or tryptophan, this likely results from a read error. The DNA is omitted, as the CDR3 cannot be located on it reliably, and the CDR3 follows TCRdb's listing. The CDR3 spells CSARDDYGYAL. V gene TRBV20-1 combines with J gene TRBJ1-2. The CDR3 length is 11 residues, termini included. CDR1 is DFQATT and CDR2 is SNEGSKA in the germline V gene (reference sequence).